This T cell receptor (beta chain) was retrieved from a study of identical twins. MiXCR, applied by TCRdb to the 5' RACE reads, yields one record per CDR3 protein. The profile shows hundreds of thousands of distinct CDR3 sequences, around 6% of them singletons. The CDR3 covers 14 residues. V was clipped by 5 bases and J by 0 bases, with 9 bases between them. The germline V gene has CDR1 SGHRS and CDR2 YFSETQ. The sequenced material came from naive T cells sorted from blood. This chain connects TRBV5-1 to TRBJ1-3; D unresolved. The TCR originated in a man aged 18 to 29 in good health. CDR3 sequence: CASSIGVSGNTIYF. CDR3 DNA sequence: TGCGCCAGCAGTATAGGAGTCTCTGGAAACACCATATATTTT.